This T cell receptor beta chain was profiled in a study of beta chain features in type 1 diabetes. Study context: Age and gender were similar between patients and healthy donors, as were cell yields.

The sequenced template was cDNA made from the entire isolated RNA. TCRdb's table, derived via immunoSEQ multiplex PCR, lists solely in-frame clones and lacks some. The repertoire holds 850,000 to 900,000 clones, with roughly 17% as singletons. Study observations and caveats: These data did not resolve whether HLA type affects TCRB rearrangement. Within each of all four CD4+ subsets, Type 1 diabetes patients had TCRB CDR3s that were moderately but significantly shorter.

Via CD45RO/CCR7/CD25/CD127/CD95/CD27, cells of the CD4+ naive, central memory, regulatory and stem cell-like memory subsets were sorted. The germline V gene encodes CDR1 SGHTA and CDR2 FQGNSA. The V end was cut by 1 base, the J end by 0 bases, with 11 bases between. CDR3 size: 16 residues. This clone was counted a few times. Its matching antigen is unknown. The chain links TRBV7-2 to TRBJ2-3; D possibly corresponds to TRBD2 (7 bases). The sample consisted of naive CD4+ T cells from blood. This sequence was found in a woman aged 18-29 years in good health. CDR3 sequence (DNA): TGTGCCAGCAGCTTAGGCGGGGGCGGCAGCACAGATACGCAGTATTTT. Translated: CASSLGGGGSTDTQYF. The full variable domain, rest sourced from reference TRBV7-2 and TRBJ2-3, is GAGVSQSPSNKVTEKGKDVELRCDPISGHTALYWYRQSLGQGLEFLIYFQGNSAPDKSGLPSDRFSAERTGGSVSTLTIQRTQQEDSAVYLCASSLGGGGSTDTQYFGPGTRLTVL.